This T cell receptor beta chain was retrieved from a study of CD8 T cells in ankylosing spondylitis. Details on this clonotype: The antigen is undetermined.

MiXCR, run by TCRdb on the 5' RACE reads, gives a single entry per CDR3 protein. The data hold 300,000 to 350,000 distinct CDR3 sequences, with around 20% observed a single time. This CDR3 contains 15 residues. Trimming pared 0 bases from V and 5 bases from J, leaving 14 bases between. Germline values: CDR1 LGHDT, CDR2 YNNKEL (reference sequence). Study-wide results and caveats: Disease-linked clones reportedly concentrated significantly in matched ankylosing spondylitis synovial fluid.

This clonotype originated in a female donor with ankylosing spondylitis or in good health (not recorded which). V gene TRBV3-1 combines with J gene TRBJ2-7, with D perhaps TRBD2 (7 bases). The sequenced material came from blood, either unsorted or a sorted T cell fraction (not recorded which). CDR3 nucleotide sequence: TGTGCCAGCAGCCAAGAATACCAGGGGAGGGACGAGCAGTACTTC. This translates into CASSQEYQGRDEQYF.